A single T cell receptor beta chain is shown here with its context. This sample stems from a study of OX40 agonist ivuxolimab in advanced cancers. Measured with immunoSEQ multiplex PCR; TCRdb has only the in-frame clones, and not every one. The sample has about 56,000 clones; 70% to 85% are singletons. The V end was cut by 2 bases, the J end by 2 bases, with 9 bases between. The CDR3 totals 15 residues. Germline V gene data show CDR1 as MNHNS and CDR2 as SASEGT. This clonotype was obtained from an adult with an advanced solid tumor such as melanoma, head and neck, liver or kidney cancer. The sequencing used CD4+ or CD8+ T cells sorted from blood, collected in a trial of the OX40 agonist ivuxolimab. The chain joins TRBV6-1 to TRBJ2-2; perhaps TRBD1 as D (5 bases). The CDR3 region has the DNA TGTGCCAGCAGTGAAAAGGGGTTCAACACCGGGGAGCTGTTTTTT. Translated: CASSEKGFNTGELFF.